This section outlines one T cell receptor beta chain sequence together with its context. Its antigen is currently unknown. This specimen belongs to a study of shared clonotypes between healthy human individuals. This CDR3 is built from 16 residues. With V trimmed by 1 base and J by 6 bases, 7 bases remained unmatched. CDR1 LGHNA and CDR2 YNFKEQ come from the germline V gene. Study findings and constraints: Larger estimated richness was generally recorded for naive subsets relative to memory subsets.

Profiling relied on immunoSEQ multiplex PCR, and the TCRdb table lists in-frame clones only, not all of them. The table lists approximately 2,300,000 clones, roughly 92% of them singletons. The gene calls are TRBV4-2 and TRBJ2-1, with 9 bases matching TRBD2. The sequence was obtained from a young man in good health. Some clones in this sample may be carry-over from other donors' samples. The sample consisted of naive CD4+ T cells from PBMCs. Documented subset: CD45RA+ positively selected. The CDR3 here is CASSQVGTSFSNEQFF. As DNA, the CDR3 is TGTGCCAGCAGCCAAGTCGGGACTAGCTTTTCCAATGAGCAGTTCTTC.